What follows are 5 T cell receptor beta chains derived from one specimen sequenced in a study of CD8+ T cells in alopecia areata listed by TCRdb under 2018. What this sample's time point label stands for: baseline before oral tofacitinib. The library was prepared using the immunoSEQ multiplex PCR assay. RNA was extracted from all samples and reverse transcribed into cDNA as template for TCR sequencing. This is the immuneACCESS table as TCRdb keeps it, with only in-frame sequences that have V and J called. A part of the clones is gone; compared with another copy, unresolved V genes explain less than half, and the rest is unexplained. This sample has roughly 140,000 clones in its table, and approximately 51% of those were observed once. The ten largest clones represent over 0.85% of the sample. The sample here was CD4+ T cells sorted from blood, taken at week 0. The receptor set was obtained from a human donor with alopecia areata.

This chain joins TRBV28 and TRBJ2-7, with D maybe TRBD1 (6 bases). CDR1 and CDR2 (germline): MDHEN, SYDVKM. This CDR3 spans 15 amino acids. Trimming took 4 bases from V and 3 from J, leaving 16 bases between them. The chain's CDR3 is CASSSQGEALYEQYF. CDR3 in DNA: TGTGCCAGCAGTTCACAGGGCGAGGCCCTCTACGAGCAGTACTTC. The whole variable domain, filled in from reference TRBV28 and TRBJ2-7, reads DVKVTQSSRYLVKRTGEKVFLECVQDMDHENMFWYRQDPGLGLRLIYFSYDVKMKEKGDIPEGYSVSREKKERFSLILESASTNQTSMYLCASSSQGEALYEQYFGPGTRLTVT.

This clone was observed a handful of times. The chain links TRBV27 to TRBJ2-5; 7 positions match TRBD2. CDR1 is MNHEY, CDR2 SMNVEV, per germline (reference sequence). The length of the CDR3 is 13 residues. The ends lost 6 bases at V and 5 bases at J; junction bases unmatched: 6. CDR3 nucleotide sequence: TGTGCCAGCAGGCCGGGAGGCAGGGAGACCCAGTACTTC. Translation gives CASRPGGRETQYF.

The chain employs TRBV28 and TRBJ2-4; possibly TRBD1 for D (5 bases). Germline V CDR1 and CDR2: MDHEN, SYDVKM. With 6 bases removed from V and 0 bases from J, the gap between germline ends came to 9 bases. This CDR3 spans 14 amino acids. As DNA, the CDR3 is TGTGCCAGCAGAGACAGCGTAGCCAAAAACATTCAGTACTTC. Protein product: CASRDSVAKNIQYF.

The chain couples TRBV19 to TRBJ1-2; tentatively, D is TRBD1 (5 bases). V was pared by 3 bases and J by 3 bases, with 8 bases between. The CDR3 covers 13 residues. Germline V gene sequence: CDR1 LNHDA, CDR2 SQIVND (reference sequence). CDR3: CASSMRGDYGYTF. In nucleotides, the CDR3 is TGTGCCAGTAGTATGAGAGGGGACTATGGCTACACCTTC. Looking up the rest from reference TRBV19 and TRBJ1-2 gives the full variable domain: DGGITQSPKYLFRKEGQNVTLSCEQNLNHDAMYWYRQDPGQGLRLIYYSQIVNDFQKGDIAEGYSVSREKKESFPLTVTSAQKNPTAFYLCASSMRGDYGYTFGSGTRLTVV.

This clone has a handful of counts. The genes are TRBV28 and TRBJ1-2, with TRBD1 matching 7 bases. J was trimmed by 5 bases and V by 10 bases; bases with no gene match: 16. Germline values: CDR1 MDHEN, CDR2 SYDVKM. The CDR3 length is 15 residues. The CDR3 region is CATLKTGARGYGYTF. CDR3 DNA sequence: TGTGCCACCTTAAAAACAGGGGCGAGGGGGTATGGCTACACCTTC.